This TCR beta chain was documented in a study of blood T cell repertoires in COVID-19. Study-level background: The United States, Italy and Spain provided the acute and convalescent COVID-19 samples.

Original data processing: Amplifying reference gene primers gave estimates of nucleated cell counts. Sequencing used immunoSEQ multiplex PCR; TCRdb keeps in-frame clones, though not all of them. V and J calls and clone size are given by that table; D and trimming were obtained from the DNA. The sample records approximately 260,000 clones, approximately 90% being singletons. The clonotype was recovered from a woman aged 40 to 50 with acute or convalescent COVID-19. Sequencing input: peripheral blood.

CDR3 in amino acids: CASSLRGWDTDTQYF. CDR3 in DNA: TGTGCCAGCAGTTTAAGGGGATGGGACACAGATACGCAGTATTTT. The rearrangement joins TRBV27 to TRBJ2-3; possibly TRBD1 for D (5 bases). The V end lost 2 bases, the J end lost 2 bases, and 11 bases lay between the germline ends. CDR1 is MNHEY, CDR2 SMNVEV, per germline (reference sequence). There are 15 residues in the CDR3.